The clone carrying this T cell receptor (beta chain) has ten or more counts. The data originate from a study of T cells in Graves' hyperthyroidism and ophthalmopathy. For the diagnoses, clinical symptoms, serum thyroxine and TRAb, thyroid ultrasound and orbital computed tomography were used. Amplified TCR beta CDR3 regions derived from RNA transcripts. TCR CDR3 underwent first-round RT-PCR with the HTBI primer set. TCRdb re-called the multiplex PCR reads through MiXCR, storing one row per CDR3 protein. The sample lists around 490,000 distinct CDR3 sequences, less than 20% occurring once. V shed 3 bases, J shed 5 bases, and the junction held 7 bases outside the gene matches. CDR1 is MDHEN and CDR2 is SYDVKM in the germline V gene. This CDR3 region has 18 residues.

The sample taken for sequencing was blood. The gene calls are TRBV28 and TRBJ2-1; TRBD2 matches at 16 bases. This clonotype was sampled from a man aged 35-49 years with Graves' ophthalmopathy. CDR3: CASSLPGLAGGRDNEQFF. In nucleotides, the CDR3 is TGTGCCAGCAGTTTGCCGGGACTAGCGGGAGGGCGGGACAATGAGCAGTTCTTC.